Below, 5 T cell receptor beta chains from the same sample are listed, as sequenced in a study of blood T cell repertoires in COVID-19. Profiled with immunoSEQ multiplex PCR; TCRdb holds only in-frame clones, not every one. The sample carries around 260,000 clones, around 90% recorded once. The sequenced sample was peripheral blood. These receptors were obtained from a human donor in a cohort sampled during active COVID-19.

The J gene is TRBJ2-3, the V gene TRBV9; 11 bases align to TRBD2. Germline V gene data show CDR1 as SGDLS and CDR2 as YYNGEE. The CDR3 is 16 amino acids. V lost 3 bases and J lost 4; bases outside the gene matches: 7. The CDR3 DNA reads TGTGCCAGCAGCGCAATTAGCGGGGGGGCAGCAGATACGCAGTATTTT. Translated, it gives CASSAISGGAADTQYF. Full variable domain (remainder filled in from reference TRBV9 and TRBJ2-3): DSGVTQTPKHLITATGQRVTLRCSPRSGDLSVYWYQQSLDQGLQFLIQYYNGEERAKGNILERFSAQQFPDLHSELNLSSLELGDSALYFCASSAISGGAADTQYFGPGTRLTVL.

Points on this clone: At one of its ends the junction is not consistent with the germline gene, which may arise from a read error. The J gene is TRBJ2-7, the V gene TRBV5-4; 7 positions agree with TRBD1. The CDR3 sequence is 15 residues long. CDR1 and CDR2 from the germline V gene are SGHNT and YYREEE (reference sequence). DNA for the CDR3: TGTGCCAGCAGCTTGGTCGGGGACAGCTCCAACGAGCAGTACTTC. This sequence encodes CASSLVGDSSNEQYF.

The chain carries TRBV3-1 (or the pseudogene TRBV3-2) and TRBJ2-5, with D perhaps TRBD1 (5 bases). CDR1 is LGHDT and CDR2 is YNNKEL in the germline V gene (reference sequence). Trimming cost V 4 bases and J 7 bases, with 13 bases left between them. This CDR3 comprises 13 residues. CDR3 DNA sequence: TGTGCCAGCAGCCCTGATGATAGGGGGACCCAGTACTTC. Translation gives CASSPDDRGTQYF.

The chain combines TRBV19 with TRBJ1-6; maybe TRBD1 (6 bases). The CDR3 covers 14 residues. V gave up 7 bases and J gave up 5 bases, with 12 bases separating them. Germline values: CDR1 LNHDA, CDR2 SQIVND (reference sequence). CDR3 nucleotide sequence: TGTGCCAGTACCGACGGACAGAATAATTCACCCCTCCACTTT. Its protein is CASTDGQNNSPLHF.

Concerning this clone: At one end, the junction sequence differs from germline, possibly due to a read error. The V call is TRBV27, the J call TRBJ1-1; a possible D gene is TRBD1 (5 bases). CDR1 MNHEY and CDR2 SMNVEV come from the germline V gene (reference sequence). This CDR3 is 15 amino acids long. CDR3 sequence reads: CASSLFDSVNTEAFF. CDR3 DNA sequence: TGTGCCAGCAGCTTATTCGACAGCGTAAACACTGAAGCTTTCTTT.